One and the same sample provided the 2 T cell receptor beta chains below, sequenced in a study of cytomegalovirus exposure and HLA in healthy donors. The PCR ran on 60 Vbeta and 13 Jbeta primers. Clones were read by immunoSEQ multiplex PCR, and TCRdb kept only the in-frame ones, dropping some. The sample shows approximately 140,000 clones, approximately 80% of them seen only once. Sequencing input: PBMCs. These receptors all stem from a male donor in good health and CMV-seronegative.

The rearrangement links TRBV7-2 to TRBJ1-3; 10 positions agree with TRBD1. From germline, CDR1 is SGHTA and CDR2 FQGNSA. This CDR3 is built from 15 residues. The V gene end was trimmed by 7 bases and the J gene end by 2 bases; junction bases not matched to a gene: 5. CDR3 loop: CASKAGTGAGNTIYF. The CDR3 DNA follows: TGTGCCAGCAAGGCCGGGACAGGGGCTGGAAACACCATATATTTT. Full variable domain (missing parts from reference TRBV7-2 and TRBJ1-3): GAGVSQSPSNKVTEKGKDVELRCDPISGHTALYWYRQSLGQGLEFLIYFQGNSAPDKSGLPSDRFSAERTGGSVSTLTIQRTQQEDSAVYLCASKAGTGAGNTIYFGEGSWLTVV.

This clone was seen more than once but under ten times. The J gene is TRBJ1-3, the V gene TRBV7-2; D is undetermined. The CDR3 is 13 amino acids. With 5 bases removed from V and 0 bases from J, the gap between germline ends came to 5 bases. Germline CDR1 and CDR2: SGHTA and FQGNSA. The CDR3 reads CASSGLSGNTIYF. CDR3 nucleotides: TGTGCCAGCAGCGGGCTCTCTGGAAACACCATATATTTT.